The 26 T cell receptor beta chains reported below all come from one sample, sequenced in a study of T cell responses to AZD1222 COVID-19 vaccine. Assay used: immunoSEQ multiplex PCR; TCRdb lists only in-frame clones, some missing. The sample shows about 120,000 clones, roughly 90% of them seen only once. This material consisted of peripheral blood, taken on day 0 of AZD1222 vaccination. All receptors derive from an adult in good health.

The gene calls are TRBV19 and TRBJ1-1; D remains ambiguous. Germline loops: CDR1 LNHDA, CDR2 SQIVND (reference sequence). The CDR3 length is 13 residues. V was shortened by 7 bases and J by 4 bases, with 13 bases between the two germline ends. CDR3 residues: CASTTRTLTEAFF. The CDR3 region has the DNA TGTGCCAGTACCACCCGGACCCTCACTGAAGCTTTCTTT.

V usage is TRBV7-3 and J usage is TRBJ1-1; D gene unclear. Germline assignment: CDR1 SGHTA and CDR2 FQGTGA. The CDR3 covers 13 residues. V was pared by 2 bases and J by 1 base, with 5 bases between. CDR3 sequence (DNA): TGTGCCAGCAGCTTACAACCGAACACTGAAGCTTTCTTT. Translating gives CASSLQPNTEAFF.

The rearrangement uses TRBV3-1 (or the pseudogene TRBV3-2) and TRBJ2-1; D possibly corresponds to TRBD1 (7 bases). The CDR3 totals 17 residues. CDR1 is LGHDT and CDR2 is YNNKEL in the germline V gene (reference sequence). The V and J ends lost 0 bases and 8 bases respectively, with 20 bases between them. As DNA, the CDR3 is TGTGCCAGCAGCCAAGAAGAGTTCCAGGGGGGTAGGGATGAGCAGTTCTTC. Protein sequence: CASSQEEFQGGRDEQFF.

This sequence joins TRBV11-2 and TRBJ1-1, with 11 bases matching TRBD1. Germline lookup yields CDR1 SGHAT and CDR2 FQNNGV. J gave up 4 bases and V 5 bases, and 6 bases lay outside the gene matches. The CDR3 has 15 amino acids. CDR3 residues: CASSRPGTGGTEAFF. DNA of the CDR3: TGTGCCAGCAGCCGACCCGGGACAGGGGGCACTGAAGCTTTCTTT.

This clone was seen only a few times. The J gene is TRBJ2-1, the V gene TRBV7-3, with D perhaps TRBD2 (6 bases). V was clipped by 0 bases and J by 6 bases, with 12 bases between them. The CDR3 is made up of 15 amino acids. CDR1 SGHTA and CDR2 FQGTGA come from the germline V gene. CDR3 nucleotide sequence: TGTGCCAGCAGCTTAACAGGGCGGGGACTCAATGAGCAGTTCTTC. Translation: CASSLTGRGLNEQFF.

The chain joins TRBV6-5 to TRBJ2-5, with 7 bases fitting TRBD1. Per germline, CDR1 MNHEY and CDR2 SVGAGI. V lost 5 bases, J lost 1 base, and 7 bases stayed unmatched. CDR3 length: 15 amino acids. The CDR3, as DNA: TGTGCCAGCAGTAGACGGACAGGACCCCAAGAGACCCAGTACTTC. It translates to CASSRRTGPQETQYF.

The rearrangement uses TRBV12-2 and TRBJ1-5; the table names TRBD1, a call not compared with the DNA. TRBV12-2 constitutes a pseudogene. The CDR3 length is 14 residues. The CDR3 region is CASRQGASNQPQHF. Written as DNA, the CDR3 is TGTGCAAGTCGCCAAGGGGCGAGCAATCAGCCCCAGCATTTT.

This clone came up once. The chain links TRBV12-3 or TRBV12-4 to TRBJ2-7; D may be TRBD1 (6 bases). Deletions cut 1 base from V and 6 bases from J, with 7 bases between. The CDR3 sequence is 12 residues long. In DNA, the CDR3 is TGTGCCAGCAGTTTAGGGGGGCCCGAGCAGTACTTC. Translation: CASSLGGPEQYF.

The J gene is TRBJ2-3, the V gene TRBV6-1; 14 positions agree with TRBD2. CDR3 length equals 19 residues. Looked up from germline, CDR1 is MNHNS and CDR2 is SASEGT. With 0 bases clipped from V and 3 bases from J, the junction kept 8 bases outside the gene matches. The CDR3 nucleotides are TGTGCCAGCAGTGAAGCTGGGACTAGCGGGGGCCTACCGACAGATACGCAGTATTTT. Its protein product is CASSEAGTSGGLPTDTQYF.

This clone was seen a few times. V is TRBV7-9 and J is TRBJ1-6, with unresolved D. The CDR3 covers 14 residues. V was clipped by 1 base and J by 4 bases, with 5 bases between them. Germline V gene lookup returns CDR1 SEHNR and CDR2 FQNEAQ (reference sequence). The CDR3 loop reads CASSLEQYNSPLHF. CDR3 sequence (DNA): TGTGCCAGCAGCTTAGAACAGTATAATTCACCCCTCCACTTT.

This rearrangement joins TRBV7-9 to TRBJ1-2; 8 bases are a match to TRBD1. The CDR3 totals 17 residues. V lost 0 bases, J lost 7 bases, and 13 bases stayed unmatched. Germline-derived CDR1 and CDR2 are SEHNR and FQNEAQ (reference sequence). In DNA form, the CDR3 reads TGTGCCAGCAGCTTAGCGGGACAGGAGGCATCCCGCGGTGGCTACACCTTC. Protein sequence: CASSLAGQEASRGGYTF. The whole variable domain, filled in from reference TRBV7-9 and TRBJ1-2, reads DTGVSQNPRHKITKRGQNVTFRCDPISEHNRLYWYRQTLGQGPEFLTYFQNEAQLEKSRLLSDRFSAERPKGSFSTLEIQRTEQGDSAMYLCASSLAGQEASRGGYTFGSGTRLTVV.

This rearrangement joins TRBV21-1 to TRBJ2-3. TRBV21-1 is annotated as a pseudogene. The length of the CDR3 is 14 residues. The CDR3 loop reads CASSRRSSTDTQYF. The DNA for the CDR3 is TGTGCCAGCAGCAGGCGTTCTAGCACAGATACGCAGTATTTT.

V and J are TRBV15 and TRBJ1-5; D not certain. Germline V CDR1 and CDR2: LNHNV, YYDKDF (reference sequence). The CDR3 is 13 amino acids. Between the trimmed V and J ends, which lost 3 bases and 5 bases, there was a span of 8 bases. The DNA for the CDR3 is TGTGCCACCAGCAGTCCCCCGGATCAGCCCCAGCATTTT. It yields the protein CATSSPPDQPQHF.

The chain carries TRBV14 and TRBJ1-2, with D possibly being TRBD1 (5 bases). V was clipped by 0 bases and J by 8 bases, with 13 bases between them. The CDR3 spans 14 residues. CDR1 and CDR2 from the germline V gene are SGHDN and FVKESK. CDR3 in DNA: TGTGCCAGCAGCCAAGATCTCGGGGGACCAGGCTACACCTTC. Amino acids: CASSQDLGGPGYTF.

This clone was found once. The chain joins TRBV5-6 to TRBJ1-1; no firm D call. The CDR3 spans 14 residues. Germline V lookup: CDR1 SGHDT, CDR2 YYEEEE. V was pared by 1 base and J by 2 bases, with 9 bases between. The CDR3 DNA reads TGTGCCAGCAGCTTGTACCTAATTAACACTGAAGCTTTCTTT. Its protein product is CASSLYLINTEAFF.

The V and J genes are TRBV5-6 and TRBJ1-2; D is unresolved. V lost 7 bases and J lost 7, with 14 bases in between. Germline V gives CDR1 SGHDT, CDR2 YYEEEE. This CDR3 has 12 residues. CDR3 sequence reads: CASVRSGRGYTF. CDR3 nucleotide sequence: TGTGCCAGCGTAAGAAGTGGGCGTGGCTACACCTTC.

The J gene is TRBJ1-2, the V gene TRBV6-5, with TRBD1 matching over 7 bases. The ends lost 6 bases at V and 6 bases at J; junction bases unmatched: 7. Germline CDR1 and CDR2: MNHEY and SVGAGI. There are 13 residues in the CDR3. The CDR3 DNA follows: TGTGCCAGCAGGATGACAGGGAAGGATGGCTACACCTTC. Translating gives CASRMTGKDGYTF.

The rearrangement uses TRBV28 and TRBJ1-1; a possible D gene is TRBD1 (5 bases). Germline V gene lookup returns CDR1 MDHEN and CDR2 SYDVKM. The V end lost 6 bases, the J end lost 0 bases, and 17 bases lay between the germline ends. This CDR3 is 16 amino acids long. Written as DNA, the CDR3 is TGTGCCAGCAGCCGGTCAGGGCGGAGAATGAACACTGAAGCTTTCTTT. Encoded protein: CASSRSGRRMNTEAFF.

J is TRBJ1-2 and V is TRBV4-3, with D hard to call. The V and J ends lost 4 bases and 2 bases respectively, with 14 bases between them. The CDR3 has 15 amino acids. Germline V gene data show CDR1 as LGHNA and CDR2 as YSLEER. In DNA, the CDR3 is TGCGCCAGCAGCCTTGGCGTCTCGACAAACTATGGCTACACCTTC. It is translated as CASSLGVSTNYGYTF.

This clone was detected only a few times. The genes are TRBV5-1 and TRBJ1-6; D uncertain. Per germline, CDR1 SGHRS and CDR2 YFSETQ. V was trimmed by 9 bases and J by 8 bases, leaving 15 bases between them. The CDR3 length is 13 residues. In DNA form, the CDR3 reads TGCGCCACCGCCGAGCATCCCGATTCACCCCTCCACTTT. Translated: CATAEHPDSPLHF.

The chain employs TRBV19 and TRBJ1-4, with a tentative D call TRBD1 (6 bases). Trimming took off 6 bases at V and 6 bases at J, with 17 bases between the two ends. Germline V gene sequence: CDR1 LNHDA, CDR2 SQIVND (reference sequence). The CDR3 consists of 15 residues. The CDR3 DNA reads TGTGCCAGTAGCCCTCCCTGGGGGGGCGATGAAAAACTGTTTTTT. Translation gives CASSPPWGGDEKLFF.

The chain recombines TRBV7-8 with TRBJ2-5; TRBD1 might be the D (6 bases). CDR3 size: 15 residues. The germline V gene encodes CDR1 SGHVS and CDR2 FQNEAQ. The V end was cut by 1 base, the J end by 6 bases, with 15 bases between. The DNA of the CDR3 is TGTGCCAGCAGCTTAGATTACTCCAGGGGAAAGACCCAGTACTTC. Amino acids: CASSLDYSRGKTQYF.

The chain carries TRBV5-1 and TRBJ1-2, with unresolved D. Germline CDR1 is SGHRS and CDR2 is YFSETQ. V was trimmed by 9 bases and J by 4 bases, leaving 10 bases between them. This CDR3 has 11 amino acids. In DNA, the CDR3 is TGCGCCATCGCAGTTGGCTATGGCTACACCTTC. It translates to CAIAVGYGYTF.

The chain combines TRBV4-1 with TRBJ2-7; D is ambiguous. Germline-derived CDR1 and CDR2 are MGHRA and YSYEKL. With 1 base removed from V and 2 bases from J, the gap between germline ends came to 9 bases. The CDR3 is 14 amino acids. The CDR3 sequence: CASSQVPLTYEQYF. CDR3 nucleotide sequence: TGCGCCAGCAGCCAAGTCCCACTGACCTACGAGCAGTACTTC.

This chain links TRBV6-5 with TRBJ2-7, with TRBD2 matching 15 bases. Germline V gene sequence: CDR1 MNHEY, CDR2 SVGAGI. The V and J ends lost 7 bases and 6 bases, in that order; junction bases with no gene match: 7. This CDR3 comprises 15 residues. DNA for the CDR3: TGTGCCAGCACCGGGACTAGCGGGGGGCCGGGCGAGCAGTACTTC. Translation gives CASTGTSGGPGEQYF.

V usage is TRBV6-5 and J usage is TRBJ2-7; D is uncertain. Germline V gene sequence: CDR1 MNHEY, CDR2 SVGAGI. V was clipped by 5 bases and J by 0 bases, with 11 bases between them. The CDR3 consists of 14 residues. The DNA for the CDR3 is TGTGCCAGCAGTACATCGCTAGACTCCTACGAGCAGTACTTC. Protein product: CASSTSLDSYEQYF.